This is a list of T cell receptor beta chains from one sample in a study of T cell responses to AZD1222 COVID-19 vaccine. The protocol was immunoSEQ multiplex PCR, while the TCRdb copy is restricted to in-frame clones and leaves out a portion. The data show tens of thousands of clones, 70% to 90% seen once. Specimen: peripheral blood, collected 28 days after the second AZD1222 dose. These receptors all stem from an adult who received the AZD1222 COVID-19 vaccine. Both conserved end residues are part of each CDR3.

V gene	J gene	CDR3 protein
TRBV7-9	TRBJ1-2	CASSLESGHRDGYTF
TRBV12-5	TRBJ2-1	CASAKDGKVNEQFF
TRBV6-5	TRBJ1-1	CASSQGREWAFF
TRBV6-6	TRBJ1-2	CASSYATEGYGYTF
TRBV7-8	TRBJ1-6	CASSPPRTGYQTLHF
TRBV18	TRBJ1-4	CASSTQGNEKLFF
TRBV29-1	TRBJ2-7	CSVLMTYEQYF
TRBV18	TRBJ1-3	CASSPLGGNTIYF
TRBV12-3/TRBV12-4	TRBJ1-1	CASSPGVNTEAFF
TRBV28	TRBJ1-5	CASSLQRGPTRQPQHF
TRBV19	TRBJ1-3	CASSPGGTGNTIYF
TRBV30	TRBJ1-2	CAWRHGVPGLPSNYGYTF
TRBV19	TRBJ2-1	CASSITERGLEQFF
TRBV24-1	TRBJ2-1	CATGRQGPYNEQFF
TRBV2	TRBJ1-4	CASSEREGFNEKLFF
TRBV3-1/TRBV3-2	TRBJ2-7	CASSQGSRVAGGSYEQYF
TRBV10-3	TRBJ2-3	CAISLDLAGAFTDTQYF
TRBV5-5	TRBJ1-1	CASSPSMFPQEAFF
TRBV3-1/TRBV3-2	TRBJ2-3	CASSLTSPQGDTQYF
TRBV7-8	TRBJ2-3	CASSQSRADTQYF
TRBV5-1	TRBJ1-4	CASSFSSGGANEKLFF
TRBV6-6	TRBJ2-1	CASSEDPSGYNEQFF